The 32 T cell receptor beta chains presented below share a single source sample, sequenced in a study of shared clonotypes between healthy human individuals. Using immunoSEQ multiplex PCR, the repertoire was profiled, and TCRdb retains in-frame clones only, with some absent. Here the sample spans some 790,000 clones, roughly two thirds being singletons. Sequencing was carried out using memory CD4+ T cells sorted from blood. The subset denotes: CD45RA-negative fraction. The receptor source for this set is a woman aged 30 to 39 in good health.

This clone turned up a few times. V is TRBV10-3 and J is TRBJ2-7; D perhaps matches TRBD1 (7 bases). Germline V gene lookup returns CDR1 ENHRY and CDR2 SYGVKD. V was pared by 5 bases and J by 2 bases, with 13 bases between. The CDR3 covers 14 residues. Here the CDR3 reads CAISTGEVPYEQYF. The CDR3 DNA sequence: TGTGCCATCAGTACAGGGGAGGTCCCCTACGAGCAGTACTTC.

The chain has TRBV10-2 and TRBJ2-2; D call uncertain. This CDR3 spans 16 amino acids. The germline CDR1 and CDR2 sequences are WSHSY and SAAADI. Trimming removed 7 bases from V and 6 bases from J, with 21 bases in between. In DNA form, the CDR3 reads TGCGCCAGCATTTCACAGATACCACCTGCGGCCGGGGAGCTGTTTTTT. It is translated as CASISQIPPAAGELFF.

This rearrangement joins TRBV5-4 to TRBJ2-5, with D possibly TRBD1 on 8 matching bases. The CDR3 sequence is 13 residues long. CDR1 and CDR2 from the germline V gene are SGHNT and YYREEE (reference sequence). Trimming removed 3 bases at V and 7 bases at J, with 13 bases between. The CDR3 region has the DNA TGTGCCAGCAGCTCGGACAGGGAGGGGACCCAGTACTTC. This codes for CASSSDREGTQYF. Full variable domain (missing parts from reference TRBV5-4 and TRBJ2-5): ETGVTQSPTHLIKTRGQQVTLRCSSQSGHNTVSWYQQALGQGPQFIFQYYREEENGRGNFPPRFSGLQFPNYSSELNVNALELDDSALYLCASSSDREGTQYFGPGTRLLVL.

This clone was observed a handful of times. V and J are TRBV14 and TRBJ1-1; D unresolved. This CDR3 comprises 12 residues. V lost 8 bases, J lost 4 bases, and 11 bases lay in between. From germline, CDR1 is SGHDN and CDR2 FVKESK. CDR3 protein: CASGRVSTEAFF. CDR3 DNA sequence: TGTGCCAGCGGCCGGGTTTCCACTGAAGCTTTCTTT.

This chain connects TRBV6-1 to TRBJ1-5; D is possibly TRBD1 (5 bases). Germline values: CDR1 MNHNS, CDR2 SASEGT. The CDR3 covers 14 residues. The V end lost 1 base, the J end lost 9 bases, and 13 bases lay between the germline ends. The CDR3, as DNA: TGTGCCAGCAGTGAAGGACAGCCAGGTGGGCCCCAGCATTTT. Translation gives CASSEGQPGGPQHF.

This clone showed up just once. CDR3: CASSSTRESTDTQYF. In nucleotides, the CDR3 is TGTGCCAGCAGCAGCACCCGGGAGTCCACAGATACGCAGTATTTT. The chain combines TRBV5-4 with TRBJ2-3; perhaps TRBD2 as D (6 bases). Per germline, CDR1 SGHNT and CDR2 YYREEE (reference sequence). The length of the CDR3 is 15 residues. Between the trimmed V and J ends, which lost 4 bases and 2 bases, there was a span of 14 bases.

The chain carries TRBV28 and TRBJ1-1; TRBD1 agrees at 9 bases. V was clipped by 7 bases and J by 1 base; unmatched bases: 7. Germline assignment: CDR1 MDHEN and CDR2 SYDVKM. The CDR3 consists of 15 residues. CDR3 sequence reads: CASTGDRVKNTEAFF. The CDR3 nucleotides are TGTGCCAGCACCGGGGACAGGGTAAAGAACACTGAAGCTTTCTTT.

The gene calls are TRBV7-9 and TRBJ1-1, with D perhaps matching TRBD1 (5 bases). This CDR3 region has 14 residues. The germline CDR1 and CDR2 sequences are SEHNR and FQNEAQ (reference sequence). The V end was cut by 3 bases, the J end by 2 bases, with 10 bases between. The CDR3 coding sequence is TGTGCCAGCAGCTTCACAGGACACAACACTGAAGCTTTCTTT. Translating gives CASSFTGHNTEAFF. Based on the CDR3 plus reference TRBV7-9 and TRBJ1-1, the full variable domain is DTGVSQNPRHKITKRGQNVTFRCDPISEHNRLYWYRQTLGQGPEFLTYFQNEAQLEKSRLLSDRFSAERPKGSFSTLEIQRTEQGDSAMYLCASSFTGHNTEAFFGQGTRLTVV.

The chain uses TRBV19 and TRBJ1-4, with D perhaps TRBD1 (5 bases). The V gene lost 4 bases and the J gene lost 8 bases, with 17 bases spanning the gap. The CDR3 contains 15 residues. CDR1 is LNHDA, CDR2 SQIVND, per germline (reference sequence). DNA for the CDR3: TGTGCCAGTAGTACGACGACATTGCGGGGGGAAAAACTGTTTTTT. Amino acid sequence: CASSTTTLRGEKLFF.

The V call is TRBV7-9, the J call TRBJ2-4; tentatively, D is TRBD2 (7 bases). V was cut by 5 bases and J by 5 bases, with 19 bases left in between. CDR1 and CDR2 (germline): SEHNR, FQNEAQ (reference sequence). The CDR3 consists of 16 residues. The CDR3 protein is CASSPYTGGVENIQYF. CDR3 coding DNA: TGTGCCAGCAGCCCCTATACGGGGGGCGTTGAAAACATTCAGTACTTC.

This clone was counted once. J is TRBJ2-2 and V is TRBV9; 7 bases are a match to TRBD2. From germline, CDR1 is SGDLS and CDR2 YYNGEE. Germline trimming cut 3 bases from V and 6 bases from J; bases unmatched to any gene: 8. This CDR3 region has 15 residues. The CDR3 DNA follows: TGTGCCAGCAGCGCCGGGACTACCGTGGCCGGGGAGCTGTTTTTT. Translated: CASSAGTTVAGELFF.

This clone showed up just a few times. The chain couples TRBV6-4 to TRBJ2-7; TRBD2 matches at 12 bases. V shed 9 bases, J shed 4 bases, and the junction held 7 bases outside the gene matches. Germline V gene lookup returns CDR1 MRHNA and CDR2 SNTAGT. The CDR3 loop spans 14 amino acids. CDR3 region: CARRRTSGTYEQYF. CDR3 in DNA: TGTGCCAGACGAAGGACTAGCGGGACTTACGAGCAGTACTTC.

The chain joins TRBV19 to TRBJ1-2; 8 bases fit TRBD1. The trim removed 2 bases at V and 3 bases at J, leaving 5 bases unmatched. CDR1 and CDR2 from the germline V gene are LNHDA and SQIVND (reference sequence). The CDR3 has 15 amino acids. In nucleotides, the CDR3 is TGTGCCAGTAGTATAATTTACAGGGGGGACTATGGCTACACCTTC. It encodes CASSIIYRGDYGYTF.

A few counts support this clone. This chain links TRBV5-1 with TRBJ2-7; D is undetermined. Germline V CDR1 and CDR2: SGHRS, YFSETQ. The CDR3 has 17 amino acids. Trimming pared 0 bases from V and 0 bases from J, leaving 16 bases between. This CDR3 is CASSLGDWSSRSYEQYF. Written as DNA, the CDR3 is TGCGCCAGCAGCTTGGGAGACTGGTCGAGTCGCTCCTACGAGCAGTACTTC.

This sequence joins TRBV7-8 and TRBJ2-2, with D possibly TRBD2 on 5 matching bases. The CDR3 sequence is 13 residues long. Germline V gene lookup returns CDR1 SGHVS and CDR2 FQNEAQ. Trimming removed 8 bases at V and 7 bases at J, with 14 bases between. CDR3 sequence: CASLRPAGGELFF. The CDR3 nucleotides are TGTGCCAGCCTTCGACCGGCGGGCGGGGAGCTGTTTTTT.

The chain carries TRBV28 and TRBJ2-7; the match to TRBD2 covers 7 bases. Germline assignment: CDR1 MDHEN and CDR2 SYDVKM. CDR3 length: 15 amino acids. Unmatched junction bases numbered 9, after V lost 7 bases and J lost 0 bases. This CDR3 reads CASIAGLAASYEQYF. The CDR3 DNA reads TGTGCCAGCATCGCGGGGCTAGCGGCCTCCTACGAGCAGTACTTC.

V is TRBV19 and J is TRBJ1-4, with D unclear. CDR1 and CDR2 from the germline V gene are LNHDA and SQIVND (reference sequence). Deletions cut 8 bases from V and 3 bases from J, with 13 bases between. The CDR3 is 14 amino acids. DNA of the CDR3: TGTGCCAGTCGTCGCGTATCGGCTAATGAAAAACTGTTTTTT. Protein: CASRRVSANEKLFF.

This clone is a singleton in its sample. The chain carries TRBV6-6 and TRBJ2-2; 10 bases fit TRBD1. V gave up 4 bases and J gave up 3 bases; unmatched junction bases: 5. Germline V gene lookup returns CDR1 MNHNY and CDR2 SVGAGI (reference sequence). The CDR3 runs 16 residues. The CDR3 loop reads CASSSRDRGHTGELFF. CDR3 nucleotides: TGTGCCAGCAGTTCACGGGACAGGGGACACACCGGGGAGCTGTTTTTT.

This chain connects TRBV30 to TRBJ2-7; TRBD2 matches 7 bases. With V trimmed by 3 bases and J by 7 bases, 15 bases remained unmatched. This CDR3 comprises 15 residues. Germline V gene sequence: CDR1 GTSNPN, CDR2 SVGIG (reference sequence). The CDR3 nucleotides read TGTGCCTGGAGGAGACGGCGGGAGAGGGTGGAGGAGCAGTACTTC. Its translation is CAWRRRRERVEEQYF.

V usage is TRBV6-1 and J usage is TRBJ2-7; D ambiguous. This CDR3 region has 13 residues. The ends were cut back, 1 base at V and 4 bases at J, with 8 bases in the middle. CDR1 is MNHNS and CDR2 is SASEGT in the germline V gene. Here the CDR3 DNA reads TGTGCCAGCAGTGAAGTAACAACTTACGAGCAGTACTTC. It translates to CASSEVTTYEQYF.

This rearrangement joins TRBV6-6 to TRBJ2-3; 10 nucleotides align to TRBD2. Germline V gene data show CDR1 as MNHNY and CDR2 as SVGAGI (reference sequence). The CDR3 length is 16 residues. V shed 7 bases and J 6 bases; nucleotides not matched to a gene: 13. CDR3 sequence reads: CASKSTSGSARDTQYF. The CDR3 nucleotides are TGTGCCAGCAAATCGACTAGCGGGTCCGCGAGGGATACGCAGTATTTT.

This clone was recorded a few times. The gene calls are TRBV4-1 and TRBJ1-5, with D tentatively TRBD1 (6 bases). This CDR3 spans 15 amino acids. Germline CDR1 and CDR2: MGHRA and YSYEKL. The ends were cut back, 1 base at V and 15 bases at J, with 22 bases in the middle. CDR3: CASSQAPLQGPTPHF. The DNA for the CDR3 is TGCGCCAGCAGCCAAGCACCTCTACAGGGTCCCACTCCGCATTTT.

This clone appeared a single time. The V call is TRBV18, the J call TRBJ2-7; 9 nucleotides line up with TRBD1. Trimming removed 3 bases from V and 6 bases from J; junction bases left unmatched: 6. The CDR3 covers 14 residues. Germline V CDR1 and CDR2: KGHSH, LQKENI. The CDR3 region has the DNA TGTGCCAGCTCACCCGGGACAGGGCACGCCGAGCAGTACTTC. Translated: CASSPGTGHAEQYF.

The genes are TRBV19 and TRBJ1-2; D is ambiguous. This CDR3 has 15 residues. Trimming left V 5 bases short and J 0 bases short, with 13 bases between. Germline V gene sequence: CDR1 LNHDA, CDR2 SQIVND (reference sequence). The CDR3 DNA reads as TGTGCCAGTAGTGAGCGACAAGGTACTAACTATGGCTACACCTTC. Protein: CASSERQGTNYGYTF.

The sample holds one count of this clone. V and J are TRBV7-8 and TRBJ2-1; 8 bases are a match to TRBD1. This CDR3 is 15 amino acids long. CDR1 is SGHVS, CDR2 FQNEAQ, per germline. Trimming removed 5 bases from V and 5 bases from J; junction bases left unmatched: 8. The CDR3 bases are TGTGCCAGCAGCCCGTTCCGGACAGGGAACAATGAGCAGTTCTTC. This codes for CASSPFRTGNNEQFF.

This chain joins TRBV28 and TRBJ1-5, with D possibly matching TRBD1 (5 bases). Trimming took 3 bases from V and 3 from J, leaving 18 bases between them. The CDR3 covers 17 residues. From germline, CDR1 is MDHEN and CDR2 SYDVKM. As DNA, the CDR3 is TGTGCCAGCAGTTTGTCGGTATTGGAGGGGTACAATCAGCCCCAGCATTTT. Translated: CASSLSVLEGYNQPQHF. Full variable domain (outside the CDR3, taken from reference TRBV28 and TRBJ1-5): DVKVTQSSRYLVKRTGEKVFLECVQDMDHENMFWYRQDPGLGLRLIYFSYDVKMKEKGDIPEGYSVSREKKERFSLILESASTNQTSMYLCASSLSVLEGYNQPQHFGDGTRLSIL.

The count of this clone is one. This chain links TRBV15 with TRBJ2-5; 7 bases agree with TRBD2. The CDR3 sequence is 16 residues long. V gave up 0 bases and J gave up 2 bases; unmatched junction bases: 6. The V gene's germline CDR1 is LNHNV and CDR2 YYDKDF (reference sequence). In nucleotides, the CDR3 is TGTGCCACCAGCAGAGACGACGCGGGAGTACAAGAGACCCAGTACTTC. Its translation is CATSRDDAGVQETQYF.

The chain uses TRBV7-8 and TRBJ2-5, with D possibly called TRBD1 or TRBD2 (5 bases each). CDR3 length: 16 amino acids. Germline CDR1 and CDR2: SGHVS and FQNEAQ. The V end was cut by 1 base, the J end by 7 bases, with 19 bases between. This CDR3 is CASSLDRWDADATQYF. The CDR3 DNA reads as TGTGCCAGCAGCTTAGATCGTTGGGACGCCGACGCGACCCAGTACTTC. Looking up the rest from reference TRBV7-8 and TRBJ2-5 gives the full variable domain: GAGVSQSPRYKVAKRGQDVALRCDPISGHVSLFWYQQALGQGPEFLTYFQNEAQLDKSGLPSDRFFAERPEGSVSTLKIQRTQQEDSAVYLCASSLDRWDADATQYFGPGTRLLVL.

V and J are TRBV2 and TRBJ2-4, with D possibly matching TRBD2 (7 bases). CDR1 SNHLY and CDR2 FYNNEI come from the germline V gene. The germline V and J ends were trimmed by 1 base and 6 bases, with 16 bases remaining between them. This CDR3 contains 16 residues. The CDR3 is CASSEEQGGGLNIQYF. CDR3 coding DNA: TGTGCCAGCAGTGAAGAACAGGGCGGGGGATTAAACATTCAGTACTTC.

The sample holds a few counts of this clone. V usage is TRBV2 and J usage is TRBJ2-1, with D possibly matching TRBD1 (6 bases). Germline V gene lookup returns CDR1 SNHLY and CDR2 FYNNEI. Between the trimmed V and J ends, which lost 7 bases and 5 bases, there was a span of 12 bases. The CDR3 spans 13 residues. CDR3: CASKGGTNNEQFF. The CDR3, as DNA: TGTGCCAGCAAAGGGGGAACAAACAATGAGCAGTTCTTC.

This clone has just a few counts. Other DNA sequences in this specimen translate into the identical CDR3. The rearrangement joins TRBV9 to TRBJ1-1, with D uncertain. V was pared by 4 bases and J by 3 bases, with 10 bases between. This CDR3 is built from 13 residues. CDR1 is SGDLS and CDR2 is YYNGEE in the germline V gene. CDR3 region: CASSRREDTEAFF. Written as DNA, the CDR3 is TGTGCCAGCAGCCGTCGAGAGGACACTGAAGCTTTCTTT.

This clone was observed once. This chain joins TRBV13 and TRBJ1-5; no definite D call. Germline V gene sequence: CDR1 PRHDT, CDR2 FYEKMQ (reference sequence). V lost 3 bases and J lost 2, with 11 bases in between. This CDR3 is built from 15 residues. CDR3 region: CASSLRGQGNQPQHF. The DNA of the CDR3 is TGTGCCAGCAGCTTGCGTGGGCAGGGCAATCAGCCCCAGCATTTT.